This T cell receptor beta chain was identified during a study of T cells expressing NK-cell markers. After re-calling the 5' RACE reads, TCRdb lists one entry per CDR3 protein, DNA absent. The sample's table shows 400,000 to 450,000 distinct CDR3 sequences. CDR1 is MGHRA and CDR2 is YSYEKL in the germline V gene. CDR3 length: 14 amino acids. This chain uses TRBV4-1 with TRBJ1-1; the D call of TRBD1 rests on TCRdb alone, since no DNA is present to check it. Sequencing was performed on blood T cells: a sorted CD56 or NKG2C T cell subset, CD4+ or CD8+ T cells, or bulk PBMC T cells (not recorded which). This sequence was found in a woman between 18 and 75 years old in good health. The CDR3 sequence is CASSPAGLGTEAFF.